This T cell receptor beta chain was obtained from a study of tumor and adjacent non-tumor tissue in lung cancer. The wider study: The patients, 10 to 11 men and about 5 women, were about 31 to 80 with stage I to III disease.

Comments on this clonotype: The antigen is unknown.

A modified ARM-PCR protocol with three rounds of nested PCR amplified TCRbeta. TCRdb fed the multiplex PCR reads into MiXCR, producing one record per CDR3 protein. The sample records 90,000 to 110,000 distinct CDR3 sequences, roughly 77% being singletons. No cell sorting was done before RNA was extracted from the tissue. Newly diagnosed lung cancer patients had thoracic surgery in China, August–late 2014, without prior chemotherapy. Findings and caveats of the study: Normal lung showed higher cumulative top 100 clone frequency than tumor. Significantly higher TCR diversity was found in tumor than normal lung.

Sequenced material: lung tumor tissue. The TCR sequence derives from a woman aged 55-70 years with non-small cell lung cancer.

The CDR3: CASSGSGTATDTQYF. The CDR3 DNA sequence: TGTGCCAGCAGCGGCTCCGGGACAGCCACAGATACGCAGTATTTT. The chain carries TRBV11-2 and TRBJ2-3; 7 nucleotides agree with TRBD1. Unmatched junction bases numbered 7, after V lost 5 bases and J lost 2 bases. This CDR3 is built from 15 residues. Germline-derived CDR1 and CDR2 are SGHAT and FQNNGV.